These 10 T cell receptor beta chains came from one sample sequenced in a study of blood T cell repertoires in COVID-19. TCRdb keeps only in-frame clones here, not all; method: immunoSEQ multiplex PCR. The sample has around 52,000 clones; over 70% are singletons. The sequenced sample consisted of peripheral blood. The receptors here all came from a human donor in a cohort sampled during active COVID-19.

The chain is built from TRBV19 and TRBJ1-2; D is unresolved. Trimming took off 6 bases at V and 4 bases at J, with 9 bases between the two ends. The CDR3 runs 12 residues. Germline CDR1 LNHDA, CDR2 SQIVND (reference sequence). DNA for the CDR3: TGTGCCAGTAGGGCAGGATCCTATGGCTACACCTTC. Encoded protein: CASRAGSYGYTF. Complete variable domain (other parts from reference TRBV19 and TRBJ1-2): DGGITQSPKYLFRKEGQNVTLSCEQNLNHDAMYWYRQDPGQGLRLIYYSQIVNDFQKGDIAEGYSVSREKKESFPLTVTSAQKNPTAFYLCASRAGSYGYTFGSGTRLTVV.

This clone was detected once. The chain carries TRBV9 and TRBJ2-2; D unclear. This CDR3 has 16 amino acids. Trimming cost V 2 bases and J 4 bases, with 15 bases left between them. CDR1 is SGDLS, CDR2 YYNGEE, per germline. The CDR3 is CASSVERAPTTGELFF. The CDR3 DNA reads TGTGCCAGCAGCGTGGAGCGCGCGCCAACCACCGGGGAGCTGTTTTTT.

The CDR3 DNA sequence: TGTGCCAGCAGTGGGGGGGGGCCCAATCAGCCCCAGCATTTT. It specifies CASSGGGPNQPQHF. This chain links TRBV2 with TRBJ1-5; a weak D match, TRBD1 (6 bases). This CDR3 has 14 amino acids. Germline CDR1 reads SNHLY; CDR2 reads FYNNEI. V lost 4 bases and J 3 bases, leaving 10 bases between the germline ends.

This chain connects TRBV7-8 to TRBJ1-5; D is possibly TRBD1 (5 bases). V was cut by 2 bases and J by 0 bases, with 17 bases left in between. The germline V gene has CDR1 SGHVS and CDR2 FQNEAQ. The CDR3 has 18 residues. The chain's CDR3 is CASSLWGRRFYSNQPQHF. The DNA of the CDR3 is TGTGCCAGCAGCTTATGGGGCAGACGATTTTATAGCAATCAGCCCCAGCATTTT.

The CDR3 region is CASSEYAAGLGYGYTF. DNA for the CDR3: TGTGCCAGCAGTGAATATGCGGCAGGGCTCGGCTATGGCTACACCTTC. The chain joins TRBV25-1 to TRBJ1-2; possible D gene TRBD1, 5 bases. CDR3 length: 16 amino acids. Trimming removed 0 bases from V and 4 bases from J, with 15 bases in between. Germline-derived CDR1 and CDR2 are MGHDK and SYGVNS.

J is TRBJ2-3 and V is TRBV6-5; 7 nucleotides align to TRBD1. Germline CDR1 MNHEY, CDR2 SVGAGI. J gave up 7 bases and V 8 bases, and 9 bases lay outside the gene matches. The CDR3 spans 13 residues. The CDR3 region has the DNA TGTGCCAGCCAGCGAGGGGGCACGAATACGCAGTATTTT. It yields the protein CASQRGGTNTQYF.

This chain uses TRBV12-5 with TRBJ2-2; 10 bases agree with TRBD1. The CDR3 contains 14 residues. Germline assignment: CDR1 LGHNT and CDR2 FRNRAP. Trimming at V came to 8 bases and at J to 8 bases, leaving 8 bases not matched to a gene. CDR3 sequence reads: CASTWGQGTGELFF. The CDR3 DNA is TGTGCTAGTACTTGGGGACAGGGGACTGGGGAGCTGTTTTTT.

The rearrangement links TRBV7-8 to TRBJ2-1, with TRBD2 matching 9 bases. The CDR3 is 16 amino acids. V shed 4 bases and J 7 bases; nucleotides not matched to a gene: 11. Germline CDR1 reads SGHVS; CDR2 reads FQNEAQ. This CDR3 reads CASSYGGLAGRNEQFF. The CDR3, as DNA: TGTGCCAGCAGCTACGGGGGTCTAGCGGGGAGAAATGAGCAGTTCTTC.

The V gene is TRBV27, the J gene TRBJ1-1; a possible D gene is TRBD1 (5 bases). V gave up 3 bases and J gave up 6 bases, with 11 bases separating them. Germline assignment: CDR1 MNHEY and CDR2 SMNVEV (reference sequence). This CDR3 has 13 residues. CDR3: CASSFSGWAEAFF. CDR3 coding DNA: TGTGCCAGCAGTTTTTCAGGGTGGGCTGAAGCTTTCTTT.

The V gene is TRBV5-1, the J gene TRBJ2-3; 8 bases match TRBD2. The CDR3 length is 14 residues. Per the germline V gene, CDR1 is SGHRS and CDR2 is YFSETQ. Losses at the gene ends were 4 bases for V and 6 bases for J; bases not matched to a gene: 7. The CDR3 loop is CASSPGREGDTQYF. The CDR3 region has the DNA TGCGCCAGCAGCCCCGGGAGGGAAGGCGATACGCAGTATTTT.